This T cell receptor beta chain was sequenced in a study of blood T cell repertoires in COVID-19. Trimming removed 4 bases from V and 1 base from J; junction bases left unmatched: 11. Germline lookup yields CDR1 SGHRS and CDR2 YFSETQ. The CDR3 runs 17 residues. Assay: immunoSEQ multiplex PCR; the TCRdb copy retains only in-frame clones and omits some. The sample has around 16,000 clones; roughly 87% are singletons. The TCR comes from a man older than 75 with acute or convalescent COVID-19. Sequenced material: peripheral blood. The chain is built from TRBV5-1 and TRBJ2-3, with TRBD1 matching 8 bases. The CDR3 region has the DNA TGCGCCAGCAGCATAGAACCCCAGGGGGCGGGCACAGATACGCAGTATTTT. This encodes CASSIEPQGAGTDTQYF.